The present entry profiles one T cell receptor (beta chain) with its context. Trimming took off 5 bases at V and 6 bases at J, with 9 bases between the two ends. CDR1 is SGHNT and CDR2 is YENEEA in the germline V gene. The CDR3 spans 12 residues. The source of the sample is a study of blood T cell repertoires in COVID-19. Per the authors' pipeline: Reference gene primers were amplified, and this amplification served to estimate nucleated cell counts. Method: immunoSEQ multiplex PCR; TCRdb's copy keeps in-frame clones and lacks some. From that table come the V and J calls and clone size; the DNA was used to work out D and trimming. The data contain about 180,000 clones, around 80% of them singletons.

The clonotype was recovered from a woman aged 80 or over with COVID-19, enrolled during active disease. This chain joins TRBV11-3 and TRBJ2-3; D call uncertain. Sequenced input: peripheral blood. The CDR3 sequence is CASSQTGDTQYF. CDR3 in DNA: TGTGCCAGCAGCCAGACCGGGGATACGCAGTATTTT.